Following are 20 T cell receptor beta chains from one sample sequenced in a study of cytomegalovirus exposure and HLA in healthy donors. PCR employed 60 Vbeta and 13 Jbeta primers. Profiled with immunoSEQ multiplex PCR; TCRdb holds only in-frame clones, not every one. This sample carries about 180,000 clones, under 80% of them seen once, and the ten largest clones take less than 2.5%. Material for sequencing was PBMCs. The receptors here all came from a woman aged 30 to 39 in good health and CMV-seropositive.

CDR3 protein: CSVDSGGASDTQYF. CDR3 in DNA: TGCAGCGTTGACAGCGGGGGGGCCTCAGATACGCAGTATTTT. This chain connects TRBV29-1 to TRBJ2-3; TRBD2 agrees at 10 bases. This CDR3 has 14 residues. V lost 3 bases to trimming and J lost 4 bases; unmatched junction nucleotides: 4. Germline CDR1 reads SQVTM; CDR2 reads ANQGSEA.

This sequence joins TRBV18 and TRBJ2-7; TRBD1 matches 7 bases. CDR1 and CDR2 (germline): KGHSH, LQKENI. Trimming at V came to 2 bases and at J to 2 bases, leaving 0 bases not matched to a gene. This CDR3 comprises 13 residues. The CDR3 protein is CASSPGTAYEQYF. The CDR3 nucleotides are TGTGCCAGCTCACCAGGGACAGCCTACGAGCAGTACTTC.

This chain links TRBV11-3 with TRBJ2-7; D uncertain. Germline V gene sequence: CDR1 SGHNT, CDR2 YENEEA. V was shortened by 2 bases and J by 2 bases, with 13 bases between the two germline ends. The CDR3 is 15 residues long. CDR3 bases: TGTGCCAGCAGCTTAACGACAATCAGTGCCTACGAGCAGTACTTC. Protein product: CASSLTTISAYEQYF.

The gene calls are TRBV30 and TRBJ2-1, with 8 bases identical to TRBD2. The J segment lost 3 bases and the V segment lost 3 bases, leaving 1 base of the junction unmatched. The CDR3 covers 13 residues. The germline CDR1 and CDR2 sequences are GTSNPN and SVGIG (reference sequence). The CDR3 loop is CAWRRGVYNEQFF. CDR3 DNA: TGTGCCTGGAGGCGGGGGGTCTACAATGAGCAGTTCTTC.

This clone was observed a few times. The V gene is TRBV2, the J gene TRBJ2-1, with D maybe TRBD2 (5 bases). The CDR3 spans 15 residues. V was clipped by 8 bases and J by 1 base, with 15 bases between them. Germline V gives CDR1 SNHLY, CDR2 FYNNEI. Here the CDR3 reads CASEEDGRSYNEQFF. DNA for the CDR3: TGTGCCAGCGAGGAGGACGGACGTTCCTACAATGAGCAGTTCTTC.

This clone showed up just a few times. The rearrangement joins TRBV4-1 to TRBJ2-7; unclear D gene. The germline gives CDR1 MGHRA, CDR2 YSYEKL. The CDR3 sequence is 13 residues long. Between the trimmed V and J ends, which lost 5 bases and 6 bases, there was a span of 14 bases. CDR3 DNA: TGCGCCAGCAGCGCTGACCCCGGCGGCGAGCAGTACTTC. Its protein is CASSADPGGEQYF.

V is TRBV27 and J is TRBJ1-6; D might be TRBD1 (5 bases). CDR1 MNHEY and CDR2 SMNVEV come from the germline V gene (reference sequence). Trimming took 2 bases from V and 7 from J, leaving 9 bases between them. The CDR3 totals 14 residues. In DNA form, the CDR3 reads TGTGCCAGCAGTTTACAGGGAATAAATTCACCCCTCCACTTT. Amino acid sequence: CASSLQGINSPLHF.

In this sample, this clone turned up once. The chain has TRBV5-1 and TRBJ1-1, with a weak D call TRBD1 (5 bases). Trimming removed 1 base from V and 8 bases from J, with 6 bases in between. There are 11 residues in the CDR3. Per the germline V gene, CDR1 is SGHRS and CDR2 is YFSETQ. CDR3 bases: TGCGCCAGCAGCTTGCAGGGCGAAGCTTTCTTT. Protein: CASSLQGEAFF.

The chain recombines TRBV4-3 with TRBJ1-2, with 8 bases that match TRBD1. The germline gives CDR1 LGHNA, CDR2 YSLEER. Unmatched junction bases numbered 11, after V lost 0 bases and J lost 5 bases. This CDR3 is built from 17 residues. This CDR3 reads CASSQDRTDRVIYGYTF. DNA of the CDR3: TGCGCCAGCAGCCAAGATCGTACGGACAGGGTTATATATGGCTACACCTTC.

The table lists this clone with a count of one. The chain has TRBV25-1 and TRBJ2-2, with 7 bases lining up with TRBD2. Germline V gene lookup returns CDR1 MGHDK and CDR2 SYGVNS. CDR3 length: 17 amino acids. The ends lost 3 bases at V and 4 bases at J; junction bases unmatched: 11. CDR3 in DNA: TGTGCCAGCAGTGAGATCCTTCTAAGCGGGGCCACCGGGGAGCTGTTTTTT. Its translation: CASSEILLSGATGELFF.

This chain uses TRBV25-1 with TRBJ2-7; 10 bases are shared with TRBD1. The trim removed 4 bases at V and 7 bases at J, leaving 13 bases unmatched. The CDR3 runs to 16 residues. CDR1 is MGHDK, CDR2 SYGVNS, per germline. The CDR3 loop is CASSASPGQGSVEQYF. The CDR3 region has the DNA TGTGCCAGCAGTGCGTCACCGGGACAGGGGTCGGTAGAGCAGTACTTC.

This chain uses TRBV11-2 with TRBJ2-1, with 10 positions matching TRBD1. This CDR3 is 16 amino acids long. Germline lookup yields CDR1 SGHAT and CDR2 FQNNGV. The trim removed 1 base at V and 6 bases at J, leaving 6 bases unmatched. CDR3 sequence: CASSLGFWTGGNEQFF. CDR3 in DNA: TGTGCCAGCAGCTTAGGATTCTGGACAGGGGGCAATGAGCAGTTCTTC.

The chain couples TRBV19 to TRBJ1-2, with 9 bases matching TRBD1. The junction had 6 bases not matched to a gene; V was cut back by 9 bases and J by 7 bases. The CDR3 sequence is 12 residues long. Germline CDR1 LNHDA, CDR2 SQIVND (reference sequence). The CDR3 is CASGTGLLGYTF. Written as DNA, the CDR3 is TGTGCCAGCGGGACAGGGCTTCTTGGCTACACCTTC.

CDR3: CASSLSAGGVREKLFF. Here the CDR3 DNA reads TGCGCCAGCAGCTTGTCGGCAGGGGGCGTACGTGAAAAACTGTTTTTT. The chain employs TRBV5-1 and TRBJ1-4; 8 nucleotides match TRBD1. The CDR3 loop spans 16 amino acids. J was trimmed by 7 bases and V by 1 base; bases with no gene match: 9. Germline CDR1 and CDR2: SGHRS and YFSETQ.

The chain has TRBV5-4 and TRBJ1-1; tentative D call: TRBD1 (5 bases). Trimming removed 0 bases from V and 7 bases from J, with 10 bases in between. From germline, CDR1 is SGHNT and CDR2 YYREEE (reference sequence). CDR3 size: 13 residues. DNA of the CDR3: TGTGCCAGCAGCTTGGTAGGGGCGCGTGAAGCTTTCTTT. It specifies CASSLVGAREAFF.

V usage is TRBV7-9 and J usage is TRBJ2-3, with 9 nucleotides matching TRBD1. The germline CDR1 and CDR2 sequences are SEHNR and FQNEAQ (reference sequence). CDR3 size: 16 residues. The V segment lost 5 bases and the J segment 4 bases; nucleotides outside the gene matches: 10. CDR3 sequence (DNA): TGTGCCAGCAGCCAGGGACAGGGTCGTTTTGCAGATACGCAGTATTTT. As protein: CASSQGQGRFADTQYF.

The chain recombines TRBV30 with TRBJ1-2, with D maybe TRBD1 (6 bases). The CDR3 is 13 residues long. CDR1 and CDR2 from the germline V gene are GTSNPN and SVGIG (reference sequence). V lost 2 bases to trimming and J lost 1 base, with 8 bases between them. The CDR3 is CAWSTGNNYGYTF. The CDR3 coding sequence is TGTGCCTGGAGTACAGGGAATAACTATGGCTACACCTTC.

V usage is TRBV9 and J usage is TRBJ1-4; 8 bases align to TRBD1. The junction had 8 bases not matched to a gene; V was cut back by 3 bases and J by 7 bases. Germline values: CDR1 SGDLS, CDR2 YYNGEE. The CDR3 totals 15 residues. CDR3 residues: CASSATQGGGEKLFF. In DNA, the CDR3 is TGTGCCAGCAGCGCAACACAGGGGGGGGGTGAAAAACTGTTTTTT.

CDR3 nucleotide sequence: TGTGCCAGCATTCTGACTAAGCGGGGGTTCACAGATACGCAGTATTTT. This gives the protein CASILTKRGFTDTQYF. V is TRBV5-6 and J is TRBJ2-3, with TRBD2 matching 8 bases. The CDR3 consists of 16 residues. V lost 6 bases to trimming and J lost 2 bases; unmatched junction nucleotides: 11. Germline CDR1 and CDR2: SGHDT and YYEEEE.

In its sample, this clone was seen once. The chain combines TRBV5-1 with TRBJ2-3; 12 bases are a match to TRBD1. This CDR3 has 16 amino acids. With 5 bases clipped from V and 4 bases from J, the junction kept 8 bases outside the gene matches. CDR1 is SGHRS, CDR2 YFSETQ, per germline. As DNA, the CDR3 is TGCGCCAGCAGAACTGCCGGGACAGGGGGCGCAGATACGCAGTATTTT. Protein product: CASRTAGTGGADTQYF.